Presented here are 28 T cell receptor beta chains from one specimen sequenced in a study of Graves' ophthalmopathy and Graves' hyperthyroidism. TCR beta CDR3 regions were amplified from RNA transcripts. Amplification began with first-round RT-PCR using HTBI primers, then second-round multiplex PCR was performed. TCRdb reanalysed the multiplex PCR reads using MiXCR and keeps one entry per CDR3 protein. The sample contains roughly 230,000 distinct CDR3 sequences, about 22% of which appear only once. The source material was peripheral blood. The receptors derive from a woman between 50 and 59 years old with Graves' ophthalmopathy.

This clonotype was seen only a few times. The chain employs TRBV20-1 and TRBJ1-1, with D tentatively TRBD1 (5 bases). From germline, CDR1 is DFQATT and CDR2 SNEGSKA (reference sequence). The CDR3 is made up of 13 amino acids. Trimming pared 3 bases from V and 6 bases from J, leaving 14 bases between. CDR3 amino acids: CSASPGPRAEAFF. In DNA, the CDR3 is TGCAGTGCTAGTCCGGGACCCCGGGCTGAAGCTTTCTTT.

This clonotype appeared once. The genes are TRBV2 and TRBJ1-1, with D unclear. This CDR3 contains 14 residues. Germline CDR1 and CDR2: SNHLY and FYNNEI. The V gene lost 4 bases and the J gene lost 3 bases, with 12 bases spanning the gap. The DNA for the CDR3 is TGTGCCAGCAGTGTATCGGGCCGGGACACTGAAGCTTTCTTT. It yields the protein CASSVSGRDTEAFF. The variable domain in full, with the rest retrieved from reference TRBV2 and TRBJ1-1, is EPEVTQTPSHQVTQMGQEVILRCVPISNHLYFYWYRQILGQKVEFLVSFYNNEISEKSEIFDDQFSVERPDGSNFTLKIRSTKLEDSAMYFCASSVSGRDTEAFFGQGTRLTVV.

This clonotype was counted once. The rearrangement uses TRBV6-4 and TRBJ2-5, with D possibly matching TRBD1 (5 bases). CDR1 is MRHNA and CDR2 is SNTAGT in the germline V gene. V gave up 4 bases and J gave up 6 bases, with 15 bases separating them. CDR3 length: 14 residues. The CDR3 bases are TGTGCCAGCAGTGCAATTCAGGGTATGAAGACCCAGTACTTC. It specifies CASSAIQGMKTQYF.

This clonotype was seen many times. One end of the junction fails to match germline, which may point to a read error. The chain employs TRBV6-1 and TRBJ2-7; TRBD2 matches at 12 bases. In germline, CDR1 is MNHNS, CDR2 SASEGT. This CDR3 is 15 amino acids long. CDR3 sequence: CASSPGTSGLDEQYF. The CDR3 DNA follows: TGCGCCAGCAGCCCCGGGACTAGCGGGCTCGACGAGCAGTACTTC.

This clonotype was found many times. This chain links TRBV12-3 or TRBV12-4 with TRBJ2-7; 9 bases are shared with TRBD2. Unmatched junction bases numbered 11, after V lost 7 bases and J lost 7 bases. The length of the CDR3 is 14 residues. The CDR3 bases are TGTGCCAGCACCCCTAGCGGGAACCCTAGGGAGCAGTACTTC. It is translated as CASTPSGNPREQYF.

The CDR3 sequence is CASSHREGQGPNTEAFF. DNA of the CDR3: TGTGCCAGCAGTCACCGAGAAGGACAGGGGCCGAACACTGAAGCTTTCTTT. This rearrangement joins TRBV6-4 to TRBJ1-1; TRBD1 matches at 9 bases. V shed 5 bases and J 1 base; nucleotides not matched to a gene: 11. This CDR3 has 17 residues. Germline CDR1 MRHNA, CDR2 SNTAGT.

The CDR3 protein is CASSENRVGIQYF. Here the CDR3 DNA reads TGTGCCAGCAGTGAAAACAGGGTGGGCATTCAGTACTTC. This chain connects TRBV6-1 to TRBJ2-4, with D possibly matching TRBD1 (6 bases). The CDR3 has 13 residues. V was clipped by 2 bases and J by 9 bases, with 11 bases between them. CDR1 is MNHNS, CDR2 SASEGT, per germline.

The chain couples TRBV11-2 to TRBJ1-1; a possible D gene is TRBD1 (6 bases). V was clipped by 5 bases and J by 5 bases, with 21 bases between them. Germline CDR1 is SGHAT and CDR2 is FQNNGV. This CDR3 has 16 residues. The CDR3 region has the DNA TGTGCCAGCAGCCTCAACCACAGGGTTGGTGCAACTGAAGCTTTCTTT. Translating gives CASSLNHRVGATEAFF.

As to this clonotype: It may be a read error: a sequence one base away is much more abundant. This chain uses TRBV29-1 with TRBJ1-1; the D gene is possibly TRBD1 (5 bases). Per the germline V gene, CDR1 is SQVTM and CDR2 is ANQGSEA. Trimming shortened V by 4 bases and J by 9 bases, and 18 bases separated the two germline ends. This CDR3 spans 13 amino acids. As DNA, the CDR3 is TGCAGCGTTGTTAGGGGAAATCGATGGCAAGCTTTCTTT. Its protein product is CSVVRGNRWQAFF. The complete variable domain, with remaining parts taken from reference TRBV29-1 and TRBJ1-1, reads SAVISQKPSRDICQRGTSLTIQCQVDSQVTMMFWYRQQPGQSLTLIATANQGSEATYESGFVIDKFPISRPNLTFSTLTVSNMSPEDSSIYLCSVVRGNRWQAFFGQGTRLTVV.

This clonotype was recorded at least ten times. The J gene is TRBJ2-6, the V gene TRBV20-1; D remains unclear. Deletions cut 6 bases from V and 0 bases from J, with 9 bases between. The length of the CDR3 is 14 residues. Germline CDR1 and CDR2: DFQATT and SNEGSKA (reference sequence). The CDR3 nucleotides read TGCAGTGCAGAACAGAGCTCTGGGGCCAACGTCCTGACTTTC. Amino acids: CSAEQSSGANVLTF.

This clonotype was recorded many times. CDR3 in DNA: TGTGCCAGCAGGGAGACCCAGTACTTC. Protein: CASRETQYF. The V and J genes are TRBV27 and TRBJ2-5; D gene unclear. Germline V lookup: CDR1 MNHEY, CDR2 SMNVEV (reference sequence). The CDR3 loop spans 9 amino acids. V lost 6 bases and J 5 bases, leaving 1 base between the germline ends.

In this sample, this clonotype turned up a few times. The chain links TRBV6-1 to TRBJ1-2, with TRBD1 matching over 9 bases. Germline V gene sequence: CDR1 MNHNS, CDR2 SASEGT. After removal of 7 bases from V and 6 bases from J, the junction contained 12 bases not matched to a gene. The CDR3 consists of 15 residues. The chain's CDR3 is CASTYVQGALDGYTF. CDR3 nucleotides: TGTGCCAGCACCTACGTACAGGGGGCCTTAGATGGCTACACCTTC.

The chain recombines TRBV6-1 with TRBJ1-5; TRBD1 matches 8 bases. V lost 6 bases to trimming and J lost 3 bases; unmatched junction nucleotides: 4. Germline V CDR1 and CDR2: MNHNS, SASEGT. The CDR3 contains 14 residues. CDR3 in amino acids: CASRDRENNQPQHF. The CDR3 coding sequence is TGTGCCAGCAGGGACAGGGAGAACAATCAGCCCCAGCATTTT.

V usage is TRBV7-2 and J usage is TRBJ1-5; D ambiguous. V gave up 6 bases and J gave up 0 bases, with 9 bases separating them. The germline gives CDR1 SGHTA, CDR2 FQGNSA. The CDR3 length is 14 residues. CDR3 sequence reads: CASSTDFSNQPQHF. CDR3 nucleotides: TGTGCCAGCAGTACAGACTTTAGCAATCAGCCCCAGCATTTT.

In its sample, this clonotype was seen many times. V is TRBV28 and J is TRBJ1-1, with a weak D call TRBD1 (5 bases). Per the germline V gene, CDR1 is MDHEN and CDR2 is SYDVKM. V gave up 5 bases and J gave up 1 base, with 14 bases separating them. The CDR3 runs 15 residues. In nucleotides, the CDR3 is TGTGCCAGCAGTGGGGGAAGGTCTAGGAACACTGAAGCTTTCTTT. Translated: CASSGGRSRNTEAFF.

This clonotype was seen more than once but under ten times. This chain joins TRBV6-1 and TRBJ2-5, with D perhaps matching TRBD2 (5 bases). Germline loops: CDR1 MNHNS, CDR2 SASEGT. This CDR3 comprises 16 residues. V lost 4 bases, J lost 3 bases, and 18 bases lay in between. The CDR3 spells CASSGAWGDLEETQYF. The DNA for the CDR3 is TGTGCCAGCAGTGGGGCATGGGGAGATTTAGAAGAGACCCAGTACTTC.

This clonotype was detected ten times or more. The chain combines TRBV4-1 with TRBJ2-2; 7 bases line up with TRBD1. Losses at the gene ends were 4 bases for V and 2 bases for J; bases not matched to a gene: 4. The CDR3 extends over 15 amino acids. From germline, CDR1 is MGHRA and CDR2 YSYEKL. This CDR3 is CASSLTGANTGELFF. CDR3 DNA sequence: TGCGCCAGCAGCCTTACAGGGGCCAACACCGGGGAGCTGTTTTTT.

The table lists this clonotype with many counts. This chain connects TRBV20-1 to TRBJ2-2; 10 nucleotides line up with TRBD2. This CDR3 spans 15 amino acids. Trimming removed 1 base from V and 7 bases from J; junction bases left unmatched: 6. Germline-derived CDR1 and CDR2 are DFQATT and SNEGSKA (reference sequence). The CDR3 here is CSARVLAGARGELFF. Written as DNA, the CDR3 is TGCAGTGCTAGAGTCCTAGCGGGGGCACGCGGGGAGCTGTTTTTT.

The sample holds many counts of this clonotype. V gene TRBV27 combines with J gene TRBJ2-7, with 8 bases that match TRBD1. Germline CDR1 is MNHEY and CDR2 is SMNVEV (reference sequence). The CDR3 has 16 amino acids. V trimming: 2 bases; J trimming: 2 bases; junction bases outside the gene matches: 8. In DNA, the CDR3 is TGTGCCAGCAGTTTAGGAAGGACAGGGCTCACCTACGAGCAGTACTTC. Translation: CASSLGRTGLTYEQYF.

The rearrangement links TRBV6-2 or TRBV6-3 to TRBJ1-6; 8 nucleotides agree with TRBD1. Germline lookup yields CDR1 MNHEY and CDR2 SVGEGT. This CDR3 is 16 amino acids long. Losses at the gene ends were 2 bases for V and 6 bases for J; bases not matched to a gene: 6. CDR3 nucleotide sequence: TGTGCCAGCAGTTACATTGGACAGGGAGGTAATTCACCCCTCCACTTT. It yields the protein CASSYIGQGGNSPLHF.

V usage is TRBV20-1 and J usage is TRBJ1-3; perhaps TRBD1 as D (6 bases). Trimming stripped 4 bases from V and 0 bases from J, with 16 bases between. This CDR3 region has 16 residues. Germline V gene sequence: CDR1 DFQATT, CDR2 SNEGSKA (reference sequence). The CDR3 region is CSATGTYRGSGNTIYF. The CDR3 region has the DNA TGCAGTGCTACCGGGACATATAGGGGCTCTGGAAACACCATATATTTT.

J is TRBJ2-7 and V is TRBV29-1; 12 nucleotides align to TRBD1. The CDR3 is 14 residues long. Germline V CDR1 and CDR2: SQVTM, ANQGSEA. With V trimmed by 6 bases and J by 0 bases, 3 bases remained unmatched. CDR3 sequence (DNA): TGCAGCGTCGAGGGACAGGGGGCCTCCTACGAGCAGTACTTC. Protein: CSVEGQGASYEQYF.

This clonotype was counted ten times or more. For the CDR3, the DNA is TGTGCCAGCAGAAGGACTAGCGGAGGCCACGGGCAGTACTTC. It encodes CASRRTSGGHGQYF. The genes are TRBV12-3 or TRBV12-4 and TRBJ2-7, with 10 bases that match TRBD2. V dropped 6 bases and J dropped 9; count of bases not matched to a gene: 11. The CDR3 is 14 residues long.

The J gene is TRBJ1-2, the V gene TRBV24-1, with a tentative D call TRBD1 (5 bases). Trimming removed 2 bases from V and 5 bases from J, with 17 bases in between. This CDR3 spans 16 amino acids. CDR1 KGHDR and CDR2 SFDVKD come from the germline V gene. This CDR3 is CATSDWGRGQSYGYTF. CDR3 coding DNA: TGTGCCACCAGTGATTGGGGGAGAGGCCAGTCTTATGGCTACACCTTC.

Ten or more counts support this clonotype. The V gene is TRBV29-1, the J gene TRBJ2-7; 8 nucleotides match TRBD2. Unmatched junction bases numbered 5, after V lost 6 bases and J lost 4 bases. Germline V gene data show CDR1 as SQVTM and CDR2 as ANQGSEA. The CDR3 spans 12 residues. CDR3 nucleotide sequence: TGCAGCGTCGGGGGACTAGTTTACGAGCAGTACTTC. Its translation: CSVGGLVYEQYF.

The table lists this clonotype with many counts. CDR3 region: CASSPDRGHLTEAFF. In DNA, the CDR3 is TGTGCCAGCAGTCCGGACAGGGGGCATTTGACTGAAGCTTTCTTT. This chain links TRBV27 with TRBJ1-1, with 11 bases identical to TRBD1. Per germline, CDR1 MNHEY and CDR2 SMNVEV (reference sequence). The CDR3 has 15 amino acids. After removal of 5 bases from V and 5 bases from J, the junction contained 7 bases not matched to a gene.

The V and J genes are TRBV3-1 and TRBJ1-2; maybe TRBD1 (5 bases). Trimming removed 0 bases at V and 7 bases at J, with 12 bases between. This CDR3 contains 14 residues. Germline V CDR1 and CDR2: LGHDT, YNNKEL (reference sequence). The DNA of the CDR3 is TGTGCCAGCAGCCAAGATCAAGGGGTTGGTGGCTACACCTTC. Residues: CASSQDQGVGGYTF.

This chain connects TRBV4-1 to TRBJ2-7; 7 bases are shared with TRBD1. The V gene end was trimmed by 5 bases and the J gene end by 0 bases; junction bases not matched to a gene: 13. Germline CDR1 MGHRA, CDR2 YSYEKL. This CDR3 has 17 amino acids. CDR3 amino acids: CASSFQIGQDSSYEQYF. CDR3 nucleotide sequence: TGCGCCAGCAGCTTCCAAATCGGACAGGATAGCTCCTACGAGCAGTACTTC.